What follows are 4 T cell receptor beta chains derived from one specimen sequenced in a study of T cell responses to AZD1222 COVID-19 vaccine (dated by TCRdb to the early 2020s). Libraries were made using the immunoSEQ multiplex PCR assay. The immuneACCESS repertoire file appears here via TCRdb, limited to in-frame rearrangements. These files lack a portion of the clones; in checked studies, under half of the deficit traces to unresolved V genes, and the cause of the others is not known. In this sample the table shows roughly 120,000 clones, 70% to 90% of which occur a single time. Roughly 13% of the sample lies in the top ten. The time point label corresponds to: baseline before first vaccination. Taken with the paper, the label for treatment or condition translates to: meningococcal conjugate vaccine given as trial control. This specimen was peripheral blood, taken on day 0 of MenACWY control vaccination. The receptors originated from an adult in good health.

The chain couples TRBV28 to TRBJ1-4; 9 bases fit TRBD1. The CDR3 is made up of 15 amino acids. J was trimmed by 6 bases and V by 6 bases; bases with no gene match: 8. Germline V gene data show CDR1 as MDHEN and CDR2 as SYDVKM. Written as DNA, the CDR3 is TGTGCCAGCAGAAAAAACAGGGGGCGGTATGAAAAACTGTTTTTT. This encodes CASRKNRGRYEKLFF.

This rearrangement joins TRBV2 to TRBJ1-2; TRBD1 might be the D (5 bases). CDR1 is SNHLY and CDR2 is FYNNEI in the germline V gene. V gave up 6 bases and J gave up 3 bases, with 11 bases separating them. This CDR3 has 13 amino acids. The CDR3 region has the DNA TGTGCCAGCAGGGGGGAGGGTGACTATGGCTACACCTTC. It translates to CASRGEGDYGYTF.

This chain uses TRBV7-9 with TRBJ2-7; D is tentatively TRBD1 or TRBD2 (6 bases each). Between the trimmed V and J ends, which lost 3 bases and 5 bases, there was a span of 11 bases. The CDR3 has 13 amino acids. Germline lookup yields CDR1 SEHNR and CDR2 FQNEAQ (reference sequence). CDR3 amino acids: CASSFPGEDEQYF. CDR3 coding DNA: TGTGCCAGCAGCTTTCCAGGGGAGGACGAGCAGTACTTC. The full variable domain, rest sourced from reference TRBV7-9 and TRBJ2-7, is DTGVSQNPRHKITKRGQNVTFRCDPISEHNRLYWYRQTLGQGPEFLTYFQNEAQLEKSRLLSDRFSAERPKGSFSTLEIQRTEQGDSAMYLCASSFPGEDEQYFGPGTRLTVT.

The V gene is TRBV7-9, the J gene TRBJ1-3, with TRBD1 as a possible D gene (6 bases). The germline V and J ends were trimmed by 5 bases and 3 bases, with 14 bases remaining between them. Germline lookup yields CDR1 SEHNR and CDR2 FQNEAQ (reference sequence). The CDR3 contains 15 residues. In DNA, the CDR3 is TGTGCCAGCAGCCTAGGACAGCCCTTTGGAAACACCATATATTTT. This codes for CASSLGQPFGNTIYF.